A selection of T cell receptor beta chains follows, all from one sample in a study of cytomegalovirus exposure and HLA in healthy donors. Sequencing was performed with immunoSEQ multiplex PCR; in TCRdb, only in-frame clones are kept and a portion is missing. Of hundreds of thousands of clones in the sample, around nine tenths are singletons; the top ten hold 2%. The sequencing sample was made of PBMCs. These receptors were taken from a woman between 18 and 30 years old in good health and CMV-seropositive. Each CDR3 is given with its conserved first and last residue. Fields, in order: clone size, J gene, V gene, CDR3 length, D gene, CDR3 protein, CDR3 DNA. A D gene is named only where the DNA matches it firmly. Not every row has a clone size; where given, it reads once, few, many or a size class.

clone_size: -
j_call: TRBJ1-1
v_call: TRBV6-5
cdr3_length: 14
d_call: TRBD1
cdr3_aa: CASSIDRAGTEAFF
cdr3_nt: TGTGCCAGCAGTATCGACAGGGCAGGAACTGAAGCTTTCTTT

clone_size: -
j_call: TRBJ2-3
v_call: TRBV5-1
cdr3_length: 16
d_call: TRBD2
cdr3_aa: CASSFGTSGIWDTQYF
cdr3_nt: TGCGCCAGCAGCTTTGGGACTAGCGGGATATGGGATACGCAGTATTTT

clone_size: -
j_call: TRBJ2-7
v_call: TRBV4-1
cdr3_length: 14
d_call: -
cdr3_aa: CASSQEGQGYEQYF
cdr3_nt: TGCGCCAGCAGCCAAGAAGGTCAGGGCTACGAGCAGTACTTC

clone_size: -
j_call: TRBJ2-6
v_call: TRBV4-1
cdr3_length: 18
d_call: -
cdr3_aa: CASSQSGTLTWGANVLTF
cdr3_nt: TGCGCCAGCAGCCAATCCGGGACTCTCACGTGGGGGGCCAACGTCCTGACTTTC

clone_size: -
j_call: TRBJ2-7
v_call: TRBV5-4
cdr3_length: 14
d_call: TRBD2
cdr3_aa: CASTSSGRGDEQYF
cdr3_nt: TGTGCCAGCACGTCGAGCGGGAGAGGCGACGAGCAGTACTTC

clone_size: -
j_call: TRBJ1-3
v_call: TRBV28
cdr3_length: 13
d_call: -
cdr3_aa: CANQGGSGNTIYF
cdr3_nt: TGTGCCAACCAGGGAGGTTCTGGAAACACCATATATTTT

clone_size: -
j_call: TRBJ1-5
v_call: TRBV6-5
cdr3_length: 13
d_call: -
cdr3_aa: CASSYKEDQPQHF
cdr3_nt: TGTGCCAGCAGTTACAAAGAGGATCAGCCCCAGCATTTT

clone_size: -
j_call: TRBJ2-4
v_call: TRBV27
cdr3_length: 13
d_call: -
cdr3_aa: CASSLGRKNIQYF
cdr3_nt: TGTGCCAGCAGTTTGGGGAGAAAAAACATTCAGTACTTC

clone_size: -
j_call: TRBJ2-1
v_call: TRBV7-6
cdr3_length: 16
d_call: TRBD1
cdr3_aa: CASSLGTGGAGNEQFF
cdr3_nt: TGTGCCAGCAGCTTAGGGACAGGGGGCGCGGGCAATGAGCAGTTCTTC

clone_size: once
j_call: TRBJ1-1
v_call: TRBV29-1
cdr3_length: 13
d_call: -
cdr3_aa: CSVGQAMNTEAFF
cdr3_nt: TGCAGCGTTGGTCAAGCTATGAACACTGAAGCTTTCTTT

clone_size: -
j_call: TRBJ2-1
v_call: TRBV11-2
cdr3_length: 14
d_call: -
cdr3_aa: CASSLDWQNNEQFF
cdr3_nt: TGTGCCAGCAGCTTAGATTGGCAGAACAATGAGCAGTTCTTC

clone_size: once
j_call: TRBJ2-3
v_call: TRBV19
cdr3_length: 16
d_call: TRBD2
cdr3_aa: CASRGGLAGSTDTQYF
cdr3_nt: TGTGCCAGTAGGGGGGGGCTAGCGGGAAGCACAGATACGCAGTATTTT

clone_size: -
j_call: TRBJ2-7
v_call: TRBV14
cdr3_length: 15
d_call: TRBD2
cdr3_aa: CASSHGGGTGHEQYF
cdr3_nt: TGTGCCAGCAGCCACGGGGGGGGGACCGGTCACGAGCAGTACTTC

clone_size: once
j_call: TRBJ1-3
v_call: TRBV25-1
cdr3_length: 14
d_call: -
cdr3_aa: CASSAGISGNTIYF
cdr3_nt: TGTGCCAGCAGTGCGGGGATTTCTGGAAACACCATATATTTT

clone_size: -
j_call: TRBJ1-5
v_call: TRBV6-5
cdr3_length: 15
d_call: -
cdr3_aa: CASSPGSGGNQPQHF
cdr3_nt: TGTGCCAGCAGTCCGGGGTCCGGCGGAAATCAGCCCCAGCATTTT

clone_size: -
j_call: TRBJ2-7
v_call: TRBV27
cdr3_length: 16
d_call: -
cdr3_aa: CASFLRVGRAYYEQYF
cdr3_nt: TGTGCCAGCTTCCTAAGGGTCGGCAGGGCATACTACGAGCAGTACTTC

clone_size: -
j_call: TRBJ2-1
v_call: TRBV6-4
cdr3_length: 15
d_call: TRBD2
cdr3_aa: CASSDSLAGGNEQFF
cdr3_nt: TGTGCCAGCAGTGACTCACTAGCGGGAGGAAATGAGCAGTTCTTC

clone_size: -
j_call: TRBJ2-1
v_call: TRBV7-8
cdr3_length: 16
d_call: -
cdr3_aa: CASSPSWRDPNNEQFF
cdr3_nt: TGTGCCAGCAGCCCGTCTTGGAGGGATCCCAACAATGAGCAGTTCTTC

clone_size: -
j_call: TRBJ1-4
v_call: TRBV27
cdr3_length: 14
d_call: TRBD1
cdr3_aa: CASSRQGAQEKLFF
cdr3_nt: TGTGCCAGCAGTAGACAGGGGGCGCAAGAAAAACTGTTTTTT

clone_size: -
j_call: TRBJ1-1
v_call: TRBV15
cdr3_length: 14
d_call: -
cdr3_aa: CATSRDGRDAEAFF
cdr3_nt: TGTGCCACCAGCAGAGATGGGAGGGACGCTGAAGCTTTCTTT

clone_size: -
j_call: TRBJ1-1
v_call: TRBV6-5
cdr3_length: 14
d_call: -
cdr3_aa: CASSYSSTGGDAFF
cdr3_nt: TGTGCCAGCAGTTACTCGAGTACGGGGGGCGATGCTTTCTTT

clone_size: -
j_call: TRBJ1-1
v_call: TRBV4-1
cdr3_length: 16
d_call: TRBD1
cdr3_aa: CASSQTGGAVNTEAFF
cdr3_nt: TGCGCCAGCAGCCAGACAGGGGGCGCGGTGAACACTGAAGCTTTCTTT

clone_size: -
j_call: TRBJ2-2
v_call: TRBV5-6
cdr3_length: 16
d_call: TRBD2
cdr3_aa: CASSLGLAGVTGELFF
cdr3_nt: TGTGCCAGCAGCTTGGGACTAGCGGGAGTAACCGGGGAGCTGTTTTTT

clone_size: -
j_call: TRBJ2-5
v_call: TRBV28
cdr3_length: 15
d_call: TRBD2
cdr3_aa: CASRLPGLARETQYF
cdr3_nt: TGTGCCAGCAGGCTACCGGGACTAGCGAGGGAGACCCAGTACTTC

clone_size: -
j_call: TRBJ2-7
v_call: TRBV10-3
cdr3_length: 12
d_call: -
cdr3_aa: CAISTGTYEQYF
cdr3_nt: TGTGCCATCAGTACAGGGACCTACGAGCAGTACTTC

clone_size: -
j_call: TRBJ2-7
v_call: TRBV9
cdr3_length: 15
d_call: TRBD1
cdr3_aa: CASSVESGDRDEQYF
cdr3_nt: TGTGCCAGCAGCGTAGAGAGTGGGGACAGGGACGAGCAGTACTTC

clone_size: -
j_call: TRBJ1-1
v_call: TRBV30
cdr3_length: 13
d_call: TRBD1
cdr3_aa: CAWSGHRGQEAFF
cdr3_nt: TGTGCCTGGAGTGGTCACAGGGGGCAGGAAGCTTTCTTT

clone_size: -
j_call: TRBJ2-1
v_call: TRBV28
cdr3_length: 10
d_call: -
cdr3_aa: CATRQRGQFF
cdr3_nt: TGTGCCACCCGTCAAAGGGGCCAGTTCTTC

clone_size: once
j_call: TRBJ1-2
v_call: TRBV23-1
cdr3_length: 14
d_call: -
cdr3_aa: CASSHHRVGYGYTF
cdr3_nt: TGCGCCAGCAGTCACCACAGGGTGGGGTATGGCTACACCTTC

clone_size: -
j_call: TRBJ2-1
v_call: TRBV6-5
cdr3_length: 15
d_call: TRBD2
cdr3_aa: CASSPGLAGGNEQFF
cdr3_nt: TGTGCCAGCAGCCCCGGACTAGCGGGAGGCAATGAGCAGTTCTTC

clone_size: -
j_call: TRBJ1-2
v_call: TRBV10-3
cdr3_length: 13
d_call: -
cdr3_aa: CAISEDRNYGYTF
cdr3_nt: TGTGCCATCAGTGAGGACAGAAACTATGGCTACACCTTC

clone_size: -
j_call: TRBJ2-1
v_call: TRBV19
cdr3_length: 13
d_call: -
cdr3_aa: CASSYRTYNEQFF
cdr3_nt: TGTGCCAGTAGCTACAGGACCTACAATGAGCAGTTCTTC

clone_size: -
j_call: TRBJ2-5
v_call: TRBV27
cdr3_length: 17
d_call: TRBD2
cdr3_aa: CASSEIPAGAGGETQYF
cdr3_nt: TGTGCCAGCAGTGAAATCCCAGCGGGAGCAGGCGGAGAGACCCAGTACTTC

clone_size: once
j_call: TRBJ2-5
v_call: TRBV7-9
cdr3_length: 16
d_call: TRBD1
cdr3_aa: CASSPLDTGGSETQYF
cdr3_nt: TGTGCCAGCAGCCCCCTCGACACAGGGGGTTCAGAGACCCAGTACTTC

clone_size: -
j_call: TRBJ2-7
v_call: TRBV28
cdr3_length: 14
d_call: TRBD2
cdr3_aa: CATSAGTSGYEQYF
cdr3_nt: TGTGCCACATCGGCCGGGACTAGCGGATACGAGCAGTACTTC

clone_size: -
j_call: TRBJ2-1
v_call: TRBV28
cdr3_length: 15
d_call: -
cdr3_aa: CASGKGEGPYNEQFF
cdr3_nt: TGTGCCAGCGGGAAAGGAGAGGGCCCCTACAATGAGCAGTTCTTC

clone_size: -
j_call: TRBJ2-5
v_call: TRBV10-2
cdr3_length: 14
d_call: -
cdr3_aa: CASSEPSEGETQYF
cdr3_nt: TGCGCCAGCAGTGAGCCCTCCGAGGGAGAGACCCAGTACTTC

clone_size: -
j_call: TRBJ2-2
v_call: TRBV5-4
cdr3_length: 16
d_call: -
cdr3_aa: CAISGAEAGRTGELFF
cdr3_nt: TGTGCCATCTCTGGGGCGGAGGCGGGGCGAACCGGGGAGCTGTTTTTT

clone_size: -
j_call: TRBJ1-2
v_call: TRBV18
cdr3_length: 13
d_call: -
cdr3_aa: CASSPPIAAGYTF
cdr3_nt: TGTGCCAGCTCACCACCTATTGCGGCGGGCTACACCTTC

clone_size: -
j_call: TRBJ2-2
v_call: TRBV2
cdr3_length: 15
d_call: -
cdr3_aa: CASSEKVVGTGELFF
cdr3_nt: TGTGCCAGCAGTGAGAAGGTCGTCGGGACCGGGGAGCTGTTTTTT

clone_size: once
j_call: TRBJ1-5
v_call: TRBV27
cdr3_length: 12
d_call: TRBD1
cdr3_aa: CASSPGGQPQHF
cdr3_nt: TGTGCCAGCAGCCCAGGGGGTCAGCCCCAGCATTTT

clone_size: once
j_call: TRBJ2-5
v_call: TRBV9
cdr3_length: 14
d_call: TRBD2
cdr3_aa: CASSVSGGRETQYF
cdr3_nt: TGTGCCAGCAGCGTATCGGGAGGTAGGGAGACCCAGTACTTC

clone_size: -
j_call: TRBJ2-3
v_call: TRBV5-6
cdr3_length: 16
d_call: TRBD1
cdr3_aa: CASSRADRGKTDTQYF
cdr3_nt: TGTGCCAGCAGCCGTGCTGACAGGGGAAAAACAGATACGCAGTATTTT

clone_size: once
j_call: TRBJ2-6
v_call: TRBV28
cdr3_length: 17
d_call: -
cdr3_aa: CASSLQGLAPGANVLTF
cdr3_nt: TGTGCCAGCAGTTTACAGGGGTTGGCTCCTGGGGCCAACGTCCTGACTTTC

clone_size: -
j_call: TRBJ2-3
v_call: TRBV28
cdr3_length: 13
d_call: -
cdr3_aa: CASSSTSTDTQYF
cdr3_nt: TGTGCCAGCAGTTCCACTAGCACAGATACGCAGTATTTT

clone_size: few
j_call: TRBJ2-1
v_call: TRBV15
cdr3_length: 15
d_call: TRBD2
cdr3_aa: CATSISTSGGHEQFF
cdr3_nt: TGTGCCACCAGCATCTCGACTAGCGGGGGACATGAGCAGTTCTTC

clone_size: -
j_call: TRBJ2-7
v_call: TRBV6-6
cdr3_length: 15
d_call: TRBD2
cdr3_aa: CASSYQTSGSYEQYF
cdr3_nt: TGTGCCAGCAGTTACCAGACTAGCGGTTCCTACGAGCAGTACTTC